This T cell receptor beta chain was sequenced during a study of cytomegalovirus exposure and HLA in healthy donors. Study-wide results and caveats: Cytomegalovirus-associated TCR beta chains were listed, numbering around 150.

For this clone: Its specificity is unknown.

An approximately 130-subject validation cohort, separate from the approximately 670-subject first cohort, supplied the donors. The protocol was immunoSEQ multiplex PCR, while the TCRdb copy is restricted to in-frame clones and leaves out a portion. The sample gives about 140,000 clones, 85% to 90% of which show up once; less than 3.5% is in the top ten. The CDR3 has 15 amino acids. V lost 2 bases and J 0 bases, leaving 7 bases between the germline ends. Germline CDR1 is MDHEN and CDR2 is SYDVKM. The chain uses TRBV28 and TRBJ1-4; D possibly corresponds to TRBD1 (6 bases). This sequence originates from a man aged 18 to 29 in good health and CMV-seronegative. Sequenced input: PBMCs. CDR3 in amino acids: CASSLEGATNEKLFF. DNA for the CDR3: TGTGCCAGCAGTTTAGAGGGGGCAACTAATGAAAAACTGTTTTTT.